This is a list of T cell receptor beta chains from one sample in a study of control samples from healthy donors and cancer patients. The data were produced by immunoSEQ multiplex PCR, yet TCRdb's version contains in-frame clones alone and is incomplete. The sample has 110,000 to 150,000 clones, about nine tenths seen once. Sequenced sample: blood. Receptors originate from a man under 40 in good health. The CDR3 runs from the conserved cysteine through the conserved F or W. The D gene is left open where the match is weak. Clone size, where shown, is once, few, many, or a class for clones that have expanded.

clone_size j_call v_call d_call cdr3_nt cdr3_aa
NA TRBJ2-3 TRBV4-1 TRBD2 TGCGCCAGCAGCCACTCCACACTAGCGGGGGCACAGGATACGCAGTATTTT CASSHSTLAGAQDTQYF
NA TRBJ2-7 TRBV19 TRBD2 TGTGCCAGTAGTATTTACGGCGGGAGACCCTACGAGCAGTACTTC CASSIYGGRPYEQYF
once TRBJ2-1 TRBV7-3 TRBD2 TGTGCCAGCAGCGCCGGACTAGGCCGGTGGGATGAGCAGTTCTTC CASSAGLGRWDEQFF
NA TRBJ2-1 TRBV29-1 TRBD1 TGCAGCGGGCGGGGGACAGGGGCATTAATTGAGCAGTTCTTC CSGRGTGALIEQFF
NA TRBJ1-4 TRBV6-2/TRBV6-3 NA TGTGCCAGCAGTTACGGTCAGGGAAGAAATGAAAAACTGTTTTTT CASSYGQGRNEKLFF
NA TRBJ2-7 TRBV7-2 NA TGTGCCAGCAGCTTAGAAGCAGGGGATCCCAACGAGCAGTACTTC CASSLEAGDPNEQYF
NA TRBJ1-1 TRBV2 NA TGTGCCAGCCGCCTATACGATCAATCGAACACTGAAGCTTTCTTT CASRLYDQSNTEAFF
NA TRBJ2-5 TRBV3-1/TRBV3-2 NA TGTGCCAGCAGCCAGGGCAGGGAGACCCAGTACTTC CASSQGRETQYF
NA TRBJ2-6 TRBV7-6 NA TGTGCCAGCAGCTTAGCCCGTGGGGGAAACGGGGCCAACGTCCTGACTTTC CASSLARGGNGANVLTF
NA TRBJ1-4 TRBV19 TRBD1 TGTGCCAGTAGTTCGGGACAGGTGGGGGAAAAACTGTTTTTT CASSSGQVGEKLFF
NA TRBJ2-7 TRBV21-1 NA TGTGCCAGCAGCAAACTGGGGGTGGAGCAGTACTTC CASSKLGVEQYF
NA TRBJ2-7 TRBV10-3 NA TGTGCCATCAGTGAGAGGTGGTCAGGTAATCCCCACGAGCAGTACTTC CAISERWSGNPHEQYF
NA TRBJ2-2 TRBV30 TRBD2 TGTGCCTCGTCGGGACTAGTAAAGACCGGGGAGCTGTTTTTT CASSGLVKTGELFF
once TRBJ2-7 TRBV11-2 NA TGTGCCAGCAGCCAAGAATGGGGGCGCTACGAGCAGTACTTC CASSQEWGRYEQYF
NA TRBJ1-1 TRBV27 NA TGTGCCAGCGTTTGGGGGACTGAAGCTTTCTTT CASVWGTEAFF
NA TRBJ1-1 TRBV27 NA TGTGCCAGCAGTCCCCTTTGGAACTTGAACACTGAAGCTTTCTTT CASSPLWNLNTEAFF
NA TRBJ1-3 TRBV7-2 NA TGTGCCAGCAGCCGGACGGAGAGCTCTGGAAACACCATATATTTT CASSRTESSGNTIYF
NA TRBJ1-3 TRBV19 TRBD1 TGTGCCAGTAGGCCTCCGGGACAGATGTTTTCTGGAAACACCATATATTTT CASRPPGQMFSGNTIYF
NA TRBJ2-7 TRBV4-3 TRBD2 TGCGCCAGCAGCCAAGACTTGGGACTAGCGGTCTCCTACGAGCAGTACTTC CASSQDLGLAVSYEQYF
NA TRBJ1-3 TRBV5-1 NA TGCGCCAGCAGCATGGACGGTGGCTCTGGAAACACCATATATTTT CASSMDGGSGNTIYF
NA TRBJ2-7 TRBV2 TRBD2 TGTGCCAGCAGTGAACCCGCTAGCGGGATATACGAGCAGTACTTC CASSEPASGIYEQYF
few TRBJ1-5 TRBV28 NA TGTGCCAGCGACACAGGGAACCATCAGCCCCAGCATTTT CASDTGNHQPQHF
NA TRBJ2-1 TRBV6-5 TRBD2 TGTGCCAGTAAGCGGGGGGGCCGGAATGAGCAGTTCTTC CASKRGGRNEQFF
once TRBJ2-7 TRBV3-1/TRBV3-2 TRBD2 TGTGCCAGCAGCCCTACCCCGGGACTAGCGGGAGGGGGCTCCTACGAGCAGTACTTC CASSPTPGLAGGGSYEQYF
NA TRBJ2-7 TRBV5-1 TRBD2 TGCGCCAGCAGCCCTGGACTAGCTTACGAGCAGTACTTC CASSPGLAYEQYF
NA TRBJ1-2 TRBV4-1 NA TGCGCCAGCAGCCAAGGGGACACCCATAACTATGGCTACACCTTC CASSQGDTHNYGYTF
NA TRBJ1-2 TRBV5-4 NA TGTGCCAGCAGCTTGCCCCTGGGATATGGCTACACCTTC CASSLPLGYGYTF
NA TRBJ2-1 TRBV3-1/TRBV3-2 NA TGTGCCAGCAGCCAAGCCAGCAATGAGCAGTTCTTC CASSQASNEQFF
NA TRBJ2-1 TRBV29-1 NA TGCAGCGTTGAAGATCAGGGGAATGAGCAGTTCTTC CSVEDQGNEQFF
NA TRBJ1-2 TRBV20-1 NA TGCAGTGCTAGGTACAGGGTTGGCTACACCTTC CSARYRVGYTF
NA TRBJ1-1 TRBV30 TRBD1 TGTGCCTGGCAAGACAGGGGGCGAGCTTTCTTT CAWQDRGRAFF
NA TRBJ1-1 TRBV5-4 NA TGTGCCAGCAGCTTGGTTACAGGGACCAACACTGAAGCTTTCTTT CASSLVTGTNTEAFF